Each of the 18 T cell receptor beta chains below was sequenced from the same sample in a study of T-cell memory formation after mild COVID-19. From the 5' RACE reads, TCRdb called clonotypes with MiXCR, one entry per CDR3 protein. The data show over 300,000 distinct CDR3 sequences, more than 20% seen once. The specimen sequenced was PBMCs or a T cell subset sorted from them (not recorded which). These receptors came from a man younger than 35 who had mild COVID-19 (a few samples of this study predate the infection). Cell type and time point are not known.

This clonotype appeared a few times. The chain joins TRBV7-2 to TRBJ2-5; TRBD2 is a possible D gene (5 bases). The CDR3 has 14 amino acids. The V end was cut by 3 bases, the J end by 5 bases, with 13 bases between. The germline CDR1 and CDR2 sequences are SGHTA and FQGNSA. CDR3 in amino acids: CASSLEARQETQYF. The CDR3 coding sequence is TGTGCCAGCAGCTTGGAGGCGCGTCAGGAGACCCAGTACTTC.

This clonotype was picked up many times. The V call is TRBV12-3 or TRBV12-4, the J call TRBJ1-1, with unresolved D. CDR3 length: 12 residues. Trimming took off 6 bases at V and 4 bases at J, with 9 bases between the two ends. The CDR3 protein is CASSPAGTEAFF. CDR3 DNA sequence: TGTGCCAGCAGCCCGGCTGGCACTGAAGCTTTCTTT.

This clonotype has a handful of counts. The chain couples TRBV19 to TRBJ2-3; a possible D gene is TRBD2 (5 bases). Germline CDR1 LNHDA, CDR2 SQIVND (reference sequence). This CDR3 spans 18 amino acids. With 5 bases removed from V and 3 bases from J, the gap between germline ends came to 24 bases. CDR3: CASSYSLTGATKTDTQYF. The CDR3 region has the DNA TGTGCCAGTAGTTATAGCCTCACGGGTGCGACTAAAACAGATACGCAGTATTTT.

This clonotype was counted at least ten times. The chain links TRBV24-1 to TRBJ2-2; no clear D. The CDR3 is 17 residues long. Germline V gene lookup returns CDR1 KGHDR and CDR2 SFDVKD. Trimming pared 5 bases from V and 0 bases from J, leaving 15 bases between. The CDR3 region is CATSGGRAFANTGELFF. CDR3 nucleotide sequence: TGTGCCACCAGTGGCGGCCGTGCCTTCGCGAACACCGGGGAGCTGTTTTTT.

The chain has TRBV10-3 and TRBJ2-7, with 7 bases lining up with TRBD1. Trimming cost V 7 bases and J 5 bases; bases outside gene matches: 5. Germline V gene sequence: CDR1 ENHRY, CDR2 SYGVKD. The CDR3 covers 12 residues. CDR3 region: CAITQRGHEQYF. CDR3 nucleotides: TGTGCCATCACCCAGAGGGGGCACGAGCAGTACTTC.

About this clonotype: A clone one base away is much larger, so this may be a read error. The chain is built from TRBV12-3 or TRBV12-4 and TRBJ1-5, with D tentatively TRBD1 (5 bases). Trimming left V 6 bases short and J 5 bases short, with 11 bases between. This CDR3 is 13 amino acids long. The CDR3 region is CASRMTVYQPQHF. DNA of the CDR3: TGTGCCAGCAGGATGACAGTGTATCAGCCCCAGCATTTT.

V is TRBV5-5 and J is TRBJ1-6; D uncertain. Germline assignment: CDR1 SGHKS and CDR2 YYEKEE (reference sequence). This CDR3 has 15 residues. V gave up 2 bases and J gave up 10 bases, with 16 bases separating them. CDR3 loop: CASSFSSGVMSPLHF. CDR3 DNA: TGTGCCAGCAGCTTCAGTTCCGGGGTTATGTCACCCCTCCACTTT. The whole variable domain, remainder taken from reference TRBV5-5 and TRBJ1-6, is DAGVTQSPTHLIKTRGQQVTLRCSPISGHKSVSWYQQVLGQGPQFIFQYYEKEERGRGNFPDRFSARQFPNYSSELNVNALLLGDSALYLCASSFSSGVMSPLHFGNGTRLTVT.

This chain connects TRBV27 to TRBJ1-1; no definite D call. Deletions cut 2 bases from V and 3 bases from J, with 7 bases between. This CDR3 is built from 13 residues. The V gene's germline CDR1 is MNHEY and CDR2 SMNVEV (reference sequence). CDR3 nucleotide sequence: TGTGCCAGCAGTTTAGGGGTTCACACTGAAGCTTTCTTT. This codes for CASSLGVHTEAFF.

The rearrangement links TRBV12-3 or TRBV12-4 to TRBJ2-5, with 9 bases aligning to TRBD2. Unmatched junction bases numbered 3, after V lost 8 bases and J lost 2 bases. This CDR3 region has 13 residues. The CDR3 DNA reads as TGTGCCAGCCGTACTAGCGGGCAAGAGACCCAGTACTTC. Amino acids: CASRTSGQETQYF.

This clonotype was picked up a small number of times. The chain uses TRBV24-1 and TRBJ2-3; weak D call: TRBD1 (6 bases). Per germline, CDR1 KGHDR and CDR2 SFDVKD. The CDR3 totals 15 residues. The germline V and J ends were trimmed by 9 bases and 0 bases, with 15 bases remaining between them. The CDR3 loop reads CATGQGSSSTDTQYF. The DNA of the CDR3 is TGTGCCACCGGTCAGGGGTCATCTAGCACAGATACGCAGTATTTT.

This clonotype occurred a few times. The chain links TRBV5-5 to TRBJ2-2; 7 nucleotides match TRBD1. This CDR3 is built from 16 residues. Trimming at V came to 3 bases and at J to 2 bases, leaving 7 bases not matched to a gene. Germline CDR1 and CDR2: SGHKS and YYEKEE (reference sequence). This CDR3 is CASSSGQFFNTGELFF. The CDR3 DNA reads TGTGCCAGCAGCTCGGGACAGTTTTTTAACACCGGGGAGCTGTTTTTT.

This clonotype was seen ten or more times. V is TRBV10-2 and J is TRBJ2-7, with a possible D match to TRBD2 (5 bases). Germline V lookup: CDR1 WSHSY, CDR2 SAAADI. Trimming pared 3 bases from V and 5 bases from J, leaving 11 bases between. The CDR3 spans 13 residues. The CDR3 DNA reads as TGCGCCAGCAGTGATGGGATGACTAACGAGCAGTACTTC. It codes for CASSDGMTNEQYF.

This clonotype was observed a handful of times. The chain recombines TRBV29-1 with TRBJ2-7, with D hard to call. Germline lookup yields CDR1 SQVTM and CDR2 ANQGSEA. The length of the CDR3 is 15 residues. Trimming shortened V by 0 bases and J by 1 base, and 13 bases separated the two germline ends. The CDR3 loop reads CSVEDRVIGSYEQYF. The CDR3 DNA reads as TGCAGCGTTGAAGACCGGGTAATCGGGTCCTACGAGCAGTACTTC.

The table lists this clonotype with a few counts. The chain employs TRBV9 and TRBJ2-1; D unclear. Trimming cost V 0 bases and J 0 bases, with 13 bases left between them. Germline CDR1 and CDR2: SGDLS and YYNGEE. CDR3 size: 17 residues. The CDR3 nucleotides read TGTGCCAGCAGCGTAGGGGGAAGGGTAAGCTCCTACAATGAGCAGTTCTTC. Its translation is CASSVGGRVSSYNEQFF.

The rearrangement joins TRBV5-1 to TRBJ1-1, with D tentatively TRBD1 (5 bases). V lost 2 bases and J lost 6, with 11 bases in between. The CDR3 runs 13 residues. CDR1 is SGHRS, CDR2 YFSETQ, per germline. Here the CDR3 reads CASSFNGGSEAFF. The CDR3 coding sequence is TGCGCCAGCAGCTTTAATGGGGGTTCTGAAGCTTTCTTT.

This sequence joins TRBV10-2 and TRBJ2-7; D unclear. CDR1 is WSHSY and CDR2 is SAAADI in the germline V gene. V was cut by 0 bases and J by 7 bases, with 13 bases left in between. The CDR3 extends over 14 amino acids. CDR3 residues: CASSESNWSQEQYV. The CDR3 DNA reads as TGCGCCAGCAGTGAGTCGAATTGGTCACAGGAGCAGTACGTC.

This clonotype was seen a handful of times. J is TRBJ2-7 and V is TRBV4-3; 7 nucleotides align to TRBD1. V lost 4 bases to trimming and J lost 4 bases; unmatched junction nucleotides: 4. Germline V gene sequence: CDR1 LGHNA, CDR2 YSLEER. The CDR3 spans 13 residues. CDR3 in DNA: TGCGCCAGCAGCCCGAACAGGGGTTACGAGCAGTACGTC. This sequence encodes CASSPNRGYEQYV.

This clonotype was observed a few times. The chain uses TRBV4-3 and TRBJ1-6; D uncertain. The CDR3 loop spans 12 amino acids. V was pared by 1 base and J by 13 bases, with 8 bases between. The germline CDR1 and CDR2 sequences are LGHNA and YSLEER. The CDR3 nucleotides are TGCGCCAGCAGCCAAGTTGGGAGGCCCCTCCACTTT. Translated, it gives CASSQVGRPLHF.